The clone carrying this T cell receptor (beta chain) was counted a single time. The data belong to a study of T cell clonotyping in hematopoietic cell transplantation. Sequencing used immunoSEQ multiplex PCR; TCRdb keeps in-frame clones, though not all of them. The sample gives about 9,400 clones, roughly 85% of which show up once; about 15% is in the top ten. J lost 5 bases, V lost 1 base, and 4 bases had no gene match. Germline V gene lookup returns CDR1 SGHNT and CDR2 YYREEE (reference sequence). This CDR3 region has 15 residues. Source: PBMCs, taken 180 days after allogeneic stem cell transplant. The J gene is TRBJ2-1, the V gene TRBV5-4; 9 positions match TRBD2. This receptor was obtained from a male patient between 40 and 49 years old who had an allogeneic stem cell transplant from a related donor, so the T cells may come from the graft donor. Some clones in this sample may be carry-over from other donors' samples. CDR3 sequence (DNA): TGTGCCAGCAGCTTGACTGGCGGGGGGGACAATGAGCAGTTCTTC. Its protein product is CASSLTGGGDNEQFF.